This TCR beta chain was captured in a study of CD8 T cells in ankylosing spondylitis. Details on this clonotype: Antigen unknown.

The CDR3 consists of 15 residues. Germline assignment: CDR1 SGHKS and CDR2 YYEKEE (reference sequence). With 2 bases clipped from V and 2 bases from J, the junction kept 7 bases outside the gene matches. Whole-study findings and limits: Significantly higher representation of disease-linked clones was reported for matched ankylosing spondylitis synovial fluid. Roughly 8 highly homologous variants made up a TCR beta motif that seemed to typify ankylosing spondylitis blood. Some motif variants were previously reported in reactive arthritis synovial fluid and blood. Those disease-linked clones were CD8+; they were also relatively rare in peripheral blood.

Preparation of TCR beta libraries was done by quantitative 5'-RACE with molecular barcodes. TCRdb passed the 5' RACE reads through MiXCR, listing each CDR3 protein once. Among around 490,000 distinct CDR3 sequences listed, approximately 5.3% were seen once. The chain links TRBV5-5 to TRBJ2-7; 7 positions match TRBD1. What was sequenced was blood, either unsorted or a sorted T cell fraction (not recorded which). This TCR was recovered from a male donor with ankylosing spondylitis. CDR3 nucleotides: TGTGCCAGCAGCTTACGTTCTCAGGGGGCCTACGAGCAGTACTTC. This sequence encodes CASSLRSQGAYEQYF.